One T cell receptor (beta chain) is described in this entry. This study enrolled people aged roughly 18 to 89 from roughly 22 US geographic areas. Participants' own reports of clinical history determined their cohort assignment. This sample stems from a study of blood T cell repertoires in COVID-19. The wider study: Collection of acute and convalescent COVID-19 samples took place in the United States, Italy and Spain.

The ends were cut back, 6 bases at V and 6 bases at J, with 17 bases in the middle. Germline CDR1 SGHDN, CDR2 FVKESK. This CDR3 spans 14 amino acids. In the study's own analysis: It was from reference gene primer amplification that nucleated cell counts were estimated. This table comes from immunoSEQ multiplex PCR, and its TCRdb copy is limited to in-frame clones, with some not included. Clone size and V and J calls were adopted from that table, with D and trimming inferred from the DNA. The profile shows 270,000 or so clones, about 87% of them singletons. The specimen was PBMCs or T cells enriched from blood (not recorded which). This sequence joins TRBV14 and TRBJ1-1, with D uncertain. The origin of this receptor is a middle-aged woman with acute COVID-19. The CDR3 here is CASSQLLGRSEAFF. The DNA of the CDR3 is TGTGCCAGCAGTCAGCTGTTGGGCAGATCTGAAGCTTTCTTT.